The rows below give T cell receptor beta chains drawn from one sample of a study of human T cells and chemical hapten exposure. MiXCR was run by TCRdb on the RACE reads, yielding one entry per CDR3 protein. This table has some 84,000 distinct CDR3 sequences, more than 9% appearing once. The sequencing used whole blood, collected in connection with sensitization to the hapten diphenylcyclopropenone (DPC). The source of these receptors is a woman aged 45-65 years with alopecia areata. Some clones in this sample may be carry-over from other donors' samples. Each CDR3 is given with its conserved first and last residue. D genes are given only for firm matches. Clone size is shown for a subset of rows, as once, few, many or a class of expanded clone.

D gene: NA
J gene: TRBJ2-2
clone size: NA
V gene: TRBV9
CDR3 protein: CASSGQKGTGELFF
CDR3 DNA: TGTGCCAGCAGCGGTCAGAAGGGCACCGGGGAGCTGTTTTTT

D gene: NA
J gene: TRBJ1-5
clone size: many
V gene: TRBV28
CDR3 protein: CASSLAGSSNQPQHF
CDR3 DNA: TGTGCCAGCAGTTTGGCGGGTTCTAGCAATCAGCCCCAGCATTTT

D gene: TRBD1
J gene: TRBJ1-5
clone size: many
V gene: TRBV14
CDR3 protein: CASNRGAGQPQHF
CDR3 DNA: TGTGCTAGCAACAGGGGAGCCGGTCAGCCCCAGCATTTT

D gene: NA
J gene: TRBJ1-1
clone size: NA
V gene: TRBV18
CDR3 protein: CASSPPGGYTEAFF
CDR3 DNA: TGTGCCAGCTCACCTCCAGGCGGGTACACTGAAGCTTTCTTT

D gene: NA
J gene: TRBJ1-1
clone size: few
V gene: TRBV7-9
CDR3 protein: CASSGLSGEAFF
CDR3 DNA: TGTGCCAGCAGCGGTCTATCTGGTGAAGCTTTCTTT

D gene: NA
J gene: TRBJ2-7
clone size: many
V gene: TRBV3-1
CDR3 protein: CASSRLDLRDEQYF
CDR3 DNA: TGTGCCAGCAGCCGCTTGGATCTAAGGGACGAGCAGTACTTC

D gene: NA
J gene: TRBJ1-2
clone size: few
V gene: TRBV9
CDR3 protein: CASRRDSYGYTF
CDR3 DNA: TGTGCCAGCCGGAGAGACAGCTATGGCTACACCTTC

D gene: NA
J gene: TRBJ2-7
clone size: NA
V gene: TRBV7-8
CDR3 protein: CASSVGPANDEQYF
CDR3 DNA: TGTGCCAGCAGCGTGGGACCAGCGAACGACGAGCAGTACTTC

D gene: NA
J gene: TRBJ2-7
clone size: NA
V gene: TRBV11-2
CDR3 protein: CASSSPRGAGAEQYF
CDR3 DNA: TGTGCCAGCAGCTCGCCCCGGGGCGCCGGGGCCGAGCAGTACTTC

D gene: NA
J gene: TRBJ1-4
clone size: many
V gene: TRBV5-5
CDR3 protein: CASSVRATNEKLFF
CDR3 DNA: TGTGCCAGCAGCGTGCGTGCAACTAATGAAAAACTGTTTTTT

D gene: NA
J gene: TRBJ2-7
clone size: NA
V gene: TRBV29-1
CDR3 protein: CSVVSGEQYF
CDR3 DNA: TGCAGCGTTGTAAGCGGCGAGCAGTACTTC

D gene: NA
J gene: TRBJ2-7
clone size: many
V gene: TRBV6-5
CDR3 protein: CASSYGGTREFNEQYF
CDR3 DNA: TGTGCCAGCAGTTACGGGGGTACTCGGGAGTTCAACGAGCAGTACTTC

D gene: TRBD2
J gene: TRBJ2-2
clone size: many
V gene: TRBV27
CDR3 protein: CASNRDTGGTGELFF
CDR3 DNA: TGTGCCAGCAATAGGGACACGGGGGGGACCGGGGAGCTGTTTTTT

D gene: TRBD1
J gene: TRBJ1-1
clone size: many
V gene: TRBV20-1
CDR3 protein: CSAGGQGGTEAFF
CDR3 DNA: TGCAGTGCTGGGGGACAGGGCGGGACTGAAGCTTTCTTT

D gene: NA
J gene: TRBJ1-5
clone size: NA
V gene: TRBV7-2
CDR3 protein: CASSLDLNQPQHF
CDR3 DNA: TGTGCCAGCAGCCTGGACCTCAATCAGCCCCAGCATTTT

D gene: NA
J gene: TRBJ2-3
clone size: NA
V gene: TRBV4-3
CDR3 protein: CASSQVGGTDTQYF
CDR3 DNA: TGCGCCAGCAGCCAAGTCGGGGGCACAGATACGCAGTATTTT

D gene: NA
J gene: TRBJ1-1
clone size: medium-sized
V gene: TRBV18
CDR3 protein: CASSPDRKNTEAFF
CDR3 DNA: TGTGCCAGCTCACCCGACAGAAAAAACACTGAAGCTTTCTTT

D gene: NA
J gene: TRBJ1-6
clone size: NA
V gene: TRBV7-9
CDR3 protein: CASRRQGSYNSPLHF
CDR3 DNA: TGTGCCAGCAGAAGGCAAGGCTCCTATAATTCACCCCTCCACTTT

D gene: TRBD2
J gene: TRBJ2-5
clone size: NA
V gene: TRBV3-1
CDR3 protein: CASSPGLAGVETQYF
CDR3 DNA: TGTGCCAGCAGCCCGGGACTAGCGGGAGTAGAGACCCAGTACTTC

D gene: TRBD2
J gene: TRBJ2-3
clone size: many
V gene: TRBV28
CDR3 protein: CASSLPIAGGTDTQYF
CDR3 DNA: TGTGCCAGCAGTTTACCAATAGCGGGAGGAACAGATACGCAGTATTTT

D gene: NA
J gene: TRBJ1-5
clone size: many
V gene: TRBV11-3
CDR3 protein: CASSCSMGAGMNNQPQHF
CDR3 DNA: TGTGCCAGCAGTTGTAGTATGGGGGCCGGCATGAACAATCAGCCCCAGCATTTT

D gene: NA
J gene: TRBJ2-1
clone size: many
V gene: TRBV11-1
CDR3 protein: CASSLQSYNEQFF
CDR3 DNA: TGTGCCAGCAGCTTACAAAGCTACAATGAGCAGTTCTTC

D gene: NA
J gene: TRBJ2-2
clone size: many
V gene: TRBV5-6
CDR3 protein: CASSLVGEYYTGELFF
CDR3 DNA: TGTGCCAGCAGCTTGGTAGGGGAATATTACACCGGGGAGCTGTTTTTT

D gene: NA
J gene: TRBJ2-4
clone size: many
V gene: TRBV7-6
CDR3 protein: CASLQGAHYIPAKNIQYF
CDR3 DNA: TGTGCCAGCCTTCAAGGGGCCCATTACATTCCGGCCAAAAACATTCAGTACTTC

D gene: NA
J gene: TRBJ2-5
clone size: many
V gene: TRBV6-6
CDR3 protein: CASSYGASVQETQYF
CDR3 DNA: TGTGCCAGCAGTTACGGGGCTAGCGTTCAAGAGACCCAGTACTTC

D gene: NA
J gene: TRBJ2-6
clone size: many
V gene: TRBV13
CDR3 protein: CASSLSPGANVLTF
CDR3 DNA: TGTGCCAGCAGCTTAAGTCCTGGGGCCAACGTCCTGACTTTC

D gene: NA
J gene: TRBJ1-2
clone size: few
V gene: TRBV7-9
CDR3 protein: CASRPGHDNYGYTF
CDR3 DNA: TGTGCCAGCAGACCCGGACACGACAACTATGGCTACACCTTC

D gene: NA
J gene: TRBJ2-7
clone size: many
V gene: TRBV28
CDR3 protein: CASSLRYEQYF
CDR3 DNA: TGTGCCAGCAGTTTACGCTACGAGCAGTACTTC